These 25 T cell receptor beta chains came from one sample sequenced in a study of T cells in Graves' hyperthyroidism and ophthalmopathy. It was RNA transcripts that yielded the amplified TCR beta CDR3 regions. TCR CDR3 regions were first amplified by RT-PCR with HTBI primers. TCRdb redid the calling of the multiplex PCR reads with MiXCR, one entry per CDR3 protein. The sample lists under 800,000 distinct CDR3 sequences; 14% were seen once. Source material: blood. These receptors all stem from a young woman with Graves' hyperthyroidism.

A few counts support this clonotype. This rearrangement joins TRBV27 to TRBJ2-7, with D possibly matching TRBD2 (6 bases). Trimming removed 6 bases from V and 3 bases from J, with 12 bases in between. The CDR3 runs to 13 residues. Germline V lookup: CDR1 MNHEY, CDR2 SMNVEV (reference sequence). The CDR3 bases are TGTGCCAGCAGCGGAGGGTCGGGCTACGAGCAGTACTTC. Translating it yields CASSGGSGYEQYF.

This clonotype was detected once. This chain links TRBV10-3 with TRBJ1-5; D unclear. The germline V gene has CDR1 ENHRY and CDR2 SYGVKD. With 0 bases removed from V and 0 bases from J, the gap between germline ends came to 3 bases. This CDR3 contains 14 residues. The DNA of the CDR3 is TGTGCCATCAGTGAGTCATATAGCAATCAGCCCCAGCATTTT. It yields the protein CAISESYSNQPQHF.

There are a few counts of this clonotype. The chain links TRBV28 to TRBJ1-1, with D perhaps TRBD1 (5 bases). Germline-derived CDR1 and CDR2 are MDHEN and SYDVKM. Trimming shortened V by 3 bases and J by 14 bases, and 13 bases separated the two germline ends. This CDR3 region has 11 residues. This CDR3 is CASSLQGKSFF. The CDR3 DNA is TGTGCCAGCAGTTTGCAGGGAAAGAGCTTCTTT.

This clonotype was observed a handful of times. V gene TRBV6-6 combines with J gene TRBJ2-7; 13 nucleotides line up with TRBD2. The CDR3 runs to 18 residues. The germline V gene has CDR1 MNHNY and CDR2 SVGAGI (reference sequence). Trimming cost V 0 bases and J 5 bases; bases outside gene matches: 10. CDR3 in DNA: TGTGCCAGCAGTTACTCTGGGGGACTAGCGGGAACCCTTGACGAGCAGTACTTC. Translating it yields CASSYSGGLAGTLDEQYF.

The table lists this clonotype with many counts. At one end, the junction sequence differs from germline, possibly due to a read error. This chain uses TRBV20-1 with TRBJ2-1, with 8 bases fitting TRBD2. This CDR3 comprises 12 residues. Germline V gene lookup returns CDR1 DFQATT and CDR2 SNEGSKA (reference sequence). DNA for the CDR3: TGCAGTGTTCGGGAGGGCTACAGTGAGCAGTTCTTC. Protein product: CSVREGYSEQFF.

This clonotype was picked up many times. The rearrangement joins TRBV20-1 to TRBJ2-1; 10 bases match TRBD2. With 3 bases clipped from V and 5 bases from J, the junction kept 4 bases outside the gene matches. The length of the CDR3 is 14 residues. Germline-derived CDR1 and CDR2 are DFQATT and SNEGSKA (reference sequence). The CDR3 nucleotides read TGCAGTGCTAGTAGCGGGAGGCGAAACAATGAGCAGTTCTTC. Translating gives CSASSGRRNNEQFF.

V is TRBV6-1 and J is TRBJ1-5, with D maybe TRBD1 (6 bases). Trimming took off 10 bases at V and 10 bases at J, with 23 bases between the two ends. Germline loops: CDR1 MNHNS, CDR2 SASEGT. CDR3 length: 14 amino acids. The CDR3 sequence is CAIHTTGYRKPQHF. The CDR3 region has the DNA TGTGCCATACACACAACAGGGTACCGTAAACCCCAGCATTTT.

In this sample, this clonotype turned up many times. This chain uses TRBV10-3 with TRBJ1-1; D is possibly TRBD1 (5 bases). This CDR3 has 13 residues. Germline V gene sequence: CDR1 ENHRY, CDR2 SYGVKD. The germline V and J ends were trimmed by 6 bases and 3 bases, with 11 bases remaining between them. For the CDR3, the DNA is TGTGCCATCAGGTTCGACAGCGACACTGAAGCTTTCTTT. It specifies CAIRFDSDTEAFF.

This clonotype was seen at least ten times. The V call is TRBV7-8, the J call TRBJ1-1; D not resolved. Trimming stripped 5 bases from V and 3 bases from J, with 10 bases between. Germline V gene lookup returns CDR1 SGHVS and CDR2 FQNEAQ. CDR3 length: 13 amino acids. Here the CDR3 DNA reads TGTGCCAGCAGCCTTATGAGCTACACTGAAGCTTTCTTT. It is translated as CASSLMSYTEAFF.

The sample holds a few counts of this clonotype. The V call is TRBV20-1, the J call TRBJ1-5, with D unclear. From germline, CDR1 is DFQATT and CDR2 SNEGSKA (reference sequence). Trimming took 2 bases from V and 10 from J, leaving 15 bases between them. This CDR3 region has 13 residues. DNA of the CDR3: TGCAGTGCTAGAAGGGCCGCCTATCTCCCCCAGCATTTT. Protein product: CSARRAAYLPQHF.

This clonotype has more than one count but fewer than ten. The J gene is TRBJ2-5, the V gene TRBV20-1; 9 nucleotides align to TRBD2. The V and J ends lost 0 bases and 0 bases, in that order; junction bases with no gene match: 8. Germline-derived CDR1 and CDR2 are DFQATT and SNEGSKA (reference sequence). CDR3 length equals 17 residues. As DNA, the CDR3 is TGCAGTGCTAGAGACGGGCTAGCGGGATTTCACCAAGAGACCCAGTACTTC. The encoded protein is CSARDGLAGFHQETQYF.

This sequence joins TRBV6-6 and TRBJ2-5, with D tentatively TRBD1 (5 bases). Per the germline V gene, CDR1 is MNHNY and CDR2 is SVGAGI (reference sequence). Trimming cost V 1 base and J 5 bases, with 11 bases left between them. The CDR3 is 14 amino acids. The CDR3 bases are TGTGCCAGCAGTTACTTCCAGGGTTCTGAGACCCAGTACTTC. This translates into CASSYFQGSETQYF.

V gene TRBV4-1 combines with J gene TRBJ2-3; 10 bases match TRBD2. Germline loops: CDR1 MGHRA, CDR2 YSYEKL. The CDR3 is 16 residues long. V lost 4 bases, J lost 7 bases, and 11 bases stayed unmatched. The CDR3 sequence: CASSPSGGLPFYTQYF. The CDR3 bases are TGCGCCAGCAGCCCTAGCGGGGGCCTCCCGTTTTATACGCAGTATTTT.

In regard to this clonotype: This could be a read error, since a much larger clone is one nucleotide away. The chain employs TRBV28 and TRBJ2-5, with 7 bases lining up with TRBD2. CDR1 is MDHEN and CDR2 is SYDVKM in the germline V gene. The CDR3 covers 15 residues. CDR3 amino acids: CASSYGLAEQDTQYF. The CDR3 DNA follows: TGTGCCAGCAGTTACGGGCTAGCGGAGCAAGATACCCAGTACTTC.

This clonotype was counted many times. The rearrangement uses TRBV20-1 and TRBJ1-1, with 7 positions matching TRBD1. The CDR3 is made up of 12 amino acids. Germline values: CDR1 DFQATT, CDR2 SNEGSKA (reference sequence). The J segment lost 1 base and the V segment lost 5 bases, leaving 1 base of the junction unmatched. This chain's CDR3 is CSAGTANTEAFF. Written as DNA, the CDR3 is TGCAGTGCTGGGACAGCGAACACTGAAGCTTTCTTT.

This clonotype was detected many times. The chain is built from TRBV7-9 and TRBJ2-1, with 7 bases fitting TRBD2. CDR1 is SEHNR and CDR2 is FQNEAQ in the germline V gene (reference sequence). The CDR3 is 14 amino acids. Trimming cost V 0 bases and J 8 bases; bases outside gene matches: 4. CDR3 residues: CASSLAGGQDEQFF. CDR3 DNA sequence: TGTGCCAGCAGCTTAGCGGGAGGGCAGGATGAGCAGTTCTTC.

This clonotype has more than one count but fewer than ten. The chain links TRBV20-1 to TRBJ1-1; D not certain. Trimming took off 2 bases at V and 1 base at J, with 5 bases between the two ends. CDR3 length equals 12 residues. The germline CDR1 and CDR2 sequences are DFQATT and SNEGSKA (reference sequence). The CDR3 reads CSARQPNTEAFF. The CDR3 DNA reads TGCAGTGCTAGACAGCCGAACACTGAAGCTTTCTTT.

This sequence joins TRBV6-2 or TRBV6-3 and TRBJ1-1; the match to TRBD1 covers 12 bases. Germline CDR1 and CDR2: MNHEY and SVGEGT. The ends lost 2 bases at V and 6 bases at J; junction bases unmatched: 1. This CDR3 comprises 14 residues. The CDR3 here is CASSYGTGGPEAFF. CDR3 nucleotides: TGTGCCAGCAGTTACGGGACAGGGGGCCCTGAAGCTTTCTTT.

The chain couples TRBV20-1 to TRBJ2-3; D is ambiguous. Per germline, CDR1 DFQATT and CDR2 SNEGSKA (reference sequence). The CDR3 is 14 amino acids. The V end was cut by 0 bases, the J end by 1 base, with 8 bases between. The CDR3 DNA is TGCAGTGCTAGAGATCAAGTCGGCACAGATACGCAGTATTTT. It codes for CSARDQVGTDTQYF.

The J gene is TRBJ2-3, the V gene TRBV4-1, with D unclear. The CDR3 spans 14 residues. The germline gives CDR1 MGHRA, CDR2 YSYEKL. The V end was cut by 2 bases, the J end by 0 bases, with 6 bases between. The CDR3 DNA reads TGCGCCAGCAGCCAAATTGGGAGCACAGATACGCAGTATTTT. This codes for CASSQIGSTDTQYF.

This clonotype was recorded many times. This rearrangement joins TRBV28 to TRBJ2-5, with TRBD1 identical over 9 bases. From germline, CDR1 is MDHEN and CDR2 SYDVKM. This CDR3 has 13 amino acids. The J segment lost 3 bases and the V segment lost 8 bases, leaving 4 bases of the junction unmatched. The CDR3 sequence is CASLGQGKETQYF. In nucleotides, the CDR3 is TGTGCCAGCTTGGGACAGGGAAAAGAGACCCAGTACTTC.

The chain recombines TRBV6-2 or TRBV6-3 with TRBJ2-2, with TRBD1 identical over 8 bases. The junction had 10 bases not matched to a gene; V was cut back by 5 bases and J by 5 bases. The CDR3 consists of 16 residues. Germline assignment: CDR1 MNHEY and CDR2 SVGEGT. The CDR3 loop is CASSTAYTGGTGELFF. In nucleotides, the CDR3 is TGTGCCAGCAGTACCGCCTACACAGGGGGAACCGGGGAGCTGTTTTTT.

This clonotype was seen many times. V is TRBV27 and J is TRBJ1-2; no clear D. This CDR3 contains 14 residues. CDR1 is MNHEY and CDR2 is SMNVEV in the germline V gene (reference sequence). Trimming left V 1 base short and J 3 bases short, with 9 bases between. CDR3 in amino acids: CASSLYVGDYGYTF. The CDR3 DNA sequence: TGTGCCAGCAGTTTATACGTTGGGGACTATGGCTACACCTTC.

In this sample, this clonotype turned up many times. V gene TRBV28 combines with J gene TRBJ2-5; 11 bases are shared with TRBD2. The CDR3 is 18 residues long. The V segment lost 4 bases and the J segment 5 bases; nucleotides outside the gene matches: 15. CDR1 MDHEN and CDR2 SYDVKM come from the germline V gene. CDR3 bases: TGTGCCAGCAGTTCCCCCGGACTAGCGGGCCGTTATTTTGAGACCCAGTACTTC. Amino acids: CASSSPGLAGRYFETQYF.

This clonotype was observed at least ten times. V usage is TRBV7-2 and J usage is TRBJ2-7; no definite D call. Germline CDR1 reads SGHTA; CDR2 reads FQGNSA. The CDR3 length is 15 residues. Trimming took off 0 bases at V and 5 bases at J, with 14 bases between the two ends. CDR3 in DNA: TGTGCCAGCAGCTTAGCGATCGGTAAAATCCACGAGCAGTACTTC. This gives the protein CASSLAIGKIHEQYF.